Below, one TCR beta chain is given with its context. What it binds is not known. This record belongs to a study of T cell responses to AZD1222 COVID-19 vaccine. V was clipped by 4 bases and J by 7 bases, with 13 bases between them. From germline, CDR1 is KGHSH and CDR2 LQKENI. The CDR3 consists of 13 residues. Study-level points and caveats: Unmutated regions of variants are reportedly targeted by nearly half of spike-specific TCRs.

This table comes from immunoSEQ multiplex PCR, and its TCRdb copy is limited to in-frame clones, with some not included. Here the sample spans approximately 100,000 clones, around nine tenths being singletons. Material: peripheral blood, obtained on day 0 of AZD1222 vaccination. This TCR was sampled from an adult in good health. The rearrangement links TRBV18 to TRBJ1-2; possible D gene TRBD1, 6 bases. CDR3 loop: CASSLDGRGGYTF. The CDR3 DNA sequence: TGTGCCAGCTCACTGGATGGCAGGGGTGGCTACACCTTC.